In its sample, the clone carrying this T cell receptor (beta chain) was seen a few times. What it binds is not known. The data were taken from a study of response to subunit inactivated influenza vaccine. Study conclusions and caveats: Authors suggested each seasonal flu vaccination may recruit only limited numbers of new T cells.

TCRdb fed the RT-PCR reads into MiXCR, producing one record per CDR3 protein. Of about 520,000 distinct CDR3 sequences in the sample, around 25% were seen once. This CDR3 is built from 17 residues. Germline trimming cut 2 bases from V and 6 bases from J; bases unmatched to any gene: 12. CDR1 is KGHSH, CDR2 LQKENI, per germline. The sample was CD4+ T cells sorted from PBMCs, taken roughly 5 days after vaccination. The chain recombines TRBV18 with TRBJ2-1, with 8 bases aligning to TRBD2. The sequence came from a man between 45 and 60 years old who received an inactivated influenza vaccine. CDR3 in DNA: TGTGCCAGCTCACCATCTTCCGGGGGGGCCTCGGGCAATGAGCAGTTCTTC. This gives the protein CASSPSSGGASGNEQFF.